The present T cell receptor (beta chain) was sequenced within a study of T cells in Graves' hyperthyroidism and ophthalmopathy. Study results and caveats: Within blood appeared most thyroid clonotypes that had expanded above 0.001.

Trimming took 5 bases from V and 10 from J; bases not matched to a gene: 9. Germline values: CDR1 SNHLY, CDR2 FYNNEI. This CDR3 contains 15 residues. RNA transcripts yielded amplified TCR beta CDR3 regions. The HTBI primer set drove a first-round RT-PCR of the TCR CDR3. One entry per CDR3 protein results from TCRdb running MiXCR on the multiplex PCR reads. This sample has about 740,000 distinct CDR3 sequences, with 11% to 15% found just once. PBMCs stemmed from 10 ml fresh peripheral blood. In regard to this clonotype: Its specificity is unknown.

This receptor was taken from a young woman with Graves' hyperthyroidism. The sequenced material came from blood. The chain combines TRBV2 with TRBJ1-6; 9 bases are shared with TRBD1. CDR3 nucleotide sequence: TGTGCCAGCAGTTTGGACAGGGGTTGGTTGTCACCCCTCCACTTT. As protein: CASSLDRGWLSPLHF.